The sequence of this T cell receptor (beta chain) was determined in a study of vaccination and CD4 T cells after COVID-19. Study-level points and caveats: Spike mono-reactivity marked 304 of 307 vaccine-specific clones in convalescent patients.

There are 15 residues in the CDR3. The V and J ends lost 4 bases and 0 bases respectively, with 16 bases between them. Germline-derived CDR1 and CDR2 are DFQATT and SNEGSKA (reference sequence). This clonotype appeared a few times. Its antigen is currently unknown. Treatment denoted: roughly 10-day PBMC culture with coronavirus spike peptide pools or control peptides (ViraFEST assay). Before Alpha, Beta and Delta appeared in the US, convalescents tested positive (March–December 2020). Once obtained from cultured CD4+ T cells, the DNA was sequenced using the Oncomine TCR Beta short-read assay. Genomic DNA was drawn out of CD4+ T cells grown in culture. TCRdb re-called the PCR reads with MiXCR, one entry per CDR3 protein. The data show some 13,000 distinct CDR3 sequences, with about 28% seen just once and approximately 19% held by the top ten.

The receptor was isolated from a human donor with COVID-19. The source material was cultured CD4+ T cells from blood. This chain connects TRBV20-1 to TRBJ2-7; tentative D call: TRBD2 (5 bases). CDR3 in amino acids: CSAIERRASSYEQYF. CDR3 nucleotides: TGCAGTGCTATTGAACGGCGGGCGAGCTCCTACGAGCAGTACTTC.